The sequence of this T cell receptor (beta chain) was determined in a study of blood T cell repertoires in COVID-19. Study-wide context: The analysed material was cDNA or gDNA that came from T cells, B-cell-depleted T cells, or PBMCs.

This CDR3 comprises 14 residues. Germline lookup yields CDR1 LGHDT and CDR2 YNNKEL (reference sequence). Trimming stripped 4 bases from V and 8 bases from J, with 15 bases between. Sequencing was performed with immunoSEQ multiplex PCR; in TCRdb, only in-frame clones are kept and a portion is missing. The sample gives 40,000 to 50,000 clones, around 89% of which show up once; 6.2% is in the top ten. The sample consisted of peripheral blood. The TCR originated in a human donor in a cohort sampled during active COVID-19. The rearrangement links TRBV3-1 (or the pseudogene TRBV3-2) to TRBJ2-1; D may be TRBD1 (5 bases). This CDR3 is CASSPSSKGYEQFF. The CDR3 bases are TGTGCCAGCAGCCCCAGTTCCAAGGGGTATGAGCAGTTCTTC.